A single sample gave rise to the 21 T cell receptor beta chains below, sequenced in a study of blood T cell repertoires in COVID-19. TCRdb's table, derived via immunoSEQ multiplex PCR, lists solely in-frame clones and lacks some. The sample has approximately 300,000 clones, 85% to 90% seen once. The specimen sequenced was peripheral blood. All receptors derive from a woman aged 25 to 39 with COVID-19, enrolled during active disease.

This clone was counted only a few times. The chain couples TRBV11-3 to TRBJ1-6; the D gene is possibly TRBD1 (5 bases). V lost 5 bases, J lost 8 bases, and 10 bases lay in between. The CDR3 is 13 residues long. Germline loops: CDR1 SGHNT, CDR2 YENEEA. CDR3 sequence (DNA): TGTGCCAGCAGCCTCCGGGACTATTCACCCCTCCACTTT. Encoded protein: CASSLRDYSPLHF.

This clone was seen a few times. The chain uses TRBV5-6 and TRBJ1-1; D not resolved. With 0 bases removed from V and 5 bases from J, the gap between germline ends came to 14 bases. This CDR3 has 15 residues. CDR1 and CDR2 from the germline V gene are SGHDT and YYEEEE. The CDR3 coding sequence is TGTGCCAGCAGCTTGGGTCCAGATGCGGTTACTGAAGCTTTCTTT. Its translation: CASSLGPDAVTEAFF.

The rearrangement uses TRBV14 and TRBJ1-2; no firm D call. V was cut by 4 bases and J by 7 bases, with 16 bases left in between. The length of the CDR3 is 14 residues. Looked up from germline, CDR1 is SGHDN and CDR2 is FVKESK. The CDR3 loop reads CASSPTSTVGGYTF. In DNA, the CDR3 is TGTGCCAGCAGCCCAACCAGCACAGTAGGTGGCTACACCTTC.

CDR3 DNA: TGCAGCGTAACGCTAGACAGAGACCTTCAAGAGACCCAGTACTTC. This translates into CSVTLDRDLQETQYF. The chain carries TRBV29-1 and TRBJ2-5; D possibly corresponds to TRBD1 (5 bases). CDR1 is SQVTM and CDR2 is ANQGSEA in the germline V gene. With 6 bases removed from V and 2 bases from J, the gap between germline ends came to 19 bases. The CDR3 totals 15 residues.

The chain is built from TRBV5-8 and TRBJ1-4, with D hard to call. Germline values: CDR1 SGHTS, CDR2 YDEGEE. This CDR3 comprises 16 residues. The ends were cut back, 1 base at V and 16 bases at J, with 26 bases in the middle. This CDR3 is CASSLIGGRPSRGRFF. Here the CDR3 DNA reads TGTGCCAGCAGCTTGATTGGCGGCCGGCCTTCCCGGGGAAGGTTTTTT.

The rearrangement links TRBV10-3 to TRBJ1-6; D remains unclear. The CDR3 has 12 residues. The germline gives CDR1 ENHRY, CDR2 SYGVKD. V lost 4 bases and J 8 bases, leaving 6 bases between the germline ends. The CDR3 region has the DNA TGTGCCATCAGTGCCACTGATTCACCCCTCCACTTT. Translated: CAISATDSPLHF.

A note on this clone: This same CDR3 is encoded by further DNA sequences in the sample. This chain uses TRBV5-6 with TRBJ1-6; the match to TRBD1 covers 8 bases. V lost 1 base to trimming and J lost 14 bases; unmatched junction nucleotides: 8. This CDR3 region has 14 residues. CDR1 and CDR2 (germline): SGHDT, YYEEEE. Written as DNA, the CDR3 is TGTGCCAGCAGCTTGATGGGACAGGCCCTATCCCTCCACTTT. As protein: CASSLMGQALSLHF.

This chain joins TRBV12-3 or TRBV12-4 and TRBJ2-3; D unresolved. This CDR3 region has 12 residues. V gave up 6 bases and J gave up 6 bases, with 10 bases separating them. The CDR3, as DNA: TGTGCCAGCAGCCCGGGTCACGATACGCAGTATTTT. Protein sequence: CASSPGHDTQYF.

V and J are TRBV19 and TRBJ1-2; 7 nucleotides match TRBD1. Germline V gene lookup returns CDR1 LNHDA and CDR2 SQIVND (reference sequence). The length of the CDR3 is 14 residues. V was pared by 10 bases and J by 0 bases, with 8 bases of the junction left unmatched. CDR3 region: CATTDRIPNYGYTF. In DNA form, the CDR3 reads TGTGCCACTACGGACAGGATCCCTAACTATGGCTACACCTTC.

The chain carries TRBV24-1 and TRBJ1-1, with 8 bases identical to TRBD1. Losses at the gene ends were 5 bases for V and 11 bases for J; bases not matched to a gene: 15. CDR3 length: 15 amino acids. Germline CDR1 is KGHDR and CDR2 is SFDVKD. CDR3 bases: TGTGCCACCAGTGCCTCGACAGGGGCGACCATGCGGGCTTTCTTT. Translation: CATSASTGATMRAFF.

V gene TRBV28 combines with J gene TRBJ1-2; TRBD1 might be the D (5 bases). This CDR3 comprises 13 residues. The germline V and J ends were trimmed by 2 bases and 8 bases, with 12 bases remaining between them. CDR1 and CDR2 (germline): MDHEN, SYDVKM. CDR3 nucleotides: TGTGCCAGCAGTTTAGCAGGGCTGGGCGGCTACACCTTC. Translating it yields CASSLAGLGGYTF.

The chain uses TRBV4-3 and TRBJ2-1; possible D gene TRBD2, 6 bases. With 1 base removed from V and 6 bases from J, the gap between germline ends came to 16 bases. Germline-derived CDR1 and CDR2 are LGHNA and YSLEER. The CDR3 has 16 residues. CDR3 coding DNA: TGCGCCAGCAGCCAAGTATACGCGGGGTGGAGCAATGAGCAGTTCTTC. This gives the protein CASSQVYAGWSNEQFF.

The CDR3 DNA reads TGTGCCATCAGTGACTCGGGGGGCTTCCAAGAGACCCAGTACTTC. Amino acid sequence: CAISDSGGFQETQYF. This chain connects TRBV10-3 to TRBJ2-5; weak D call: TRBD2 (7 bases). The germline V and J ends were trimmed by 3 bases and 1 base, with 12 bases remaining between them. CDR1 ENHRY and CDR2 SYGVKD come from the germline V gene. This CDR3 is built from 15 residues.

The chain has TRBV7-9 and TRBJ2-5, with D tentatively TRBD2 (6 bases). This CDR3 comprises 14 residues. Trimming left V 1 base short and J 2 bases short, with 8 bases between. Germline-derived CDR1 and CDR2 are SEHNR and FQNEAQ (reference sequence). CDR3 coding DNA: TGTGCCAGCAGCTTAGGGACTACTCAAGAGACCCAGTACTTC. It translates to CASSLGTTQETQYF.

In DNA, the CDR3 is TGCAGCGTTGCATCCCAGATGAATGAGCAGTTCTTC. Its protein is CSVASQMNEQFF. The chain combines TRBV29-1 with TRBJ2-1; D is ambiguous. Trimming shortened V by 4 bases and J by 7 bases, and 11 bases separated the two germline ends. This CDR3 contains 12 residues. CDR1 and CDR2 (germline): SQVTM, ANQGSEA.

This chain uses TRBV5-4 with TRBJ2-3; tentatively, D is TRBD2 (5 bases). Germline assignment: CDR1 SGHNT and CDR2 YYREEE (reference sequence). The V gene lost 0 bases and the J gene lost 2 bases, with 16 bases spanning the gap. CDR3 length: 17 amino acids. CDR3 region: CASSLGPRAGDTDTQYF. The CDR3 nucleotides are TGTGCCAGCAGCTTGGGCCCAAGGGCGGGTGACACAGATACGCAGTATTTT.

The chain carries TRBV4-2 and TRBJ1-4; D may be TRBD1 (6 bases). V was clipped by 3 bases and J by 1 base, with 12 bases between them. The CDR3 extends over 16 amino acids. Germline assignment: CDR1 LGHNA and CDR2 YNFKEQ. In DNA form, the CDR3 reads TGTGCCAGCAGCCAGTCAGGGGTTTTAACTAATGAAAAACTGTTTTTT. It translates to CASSQSGVLTNEKLFF.

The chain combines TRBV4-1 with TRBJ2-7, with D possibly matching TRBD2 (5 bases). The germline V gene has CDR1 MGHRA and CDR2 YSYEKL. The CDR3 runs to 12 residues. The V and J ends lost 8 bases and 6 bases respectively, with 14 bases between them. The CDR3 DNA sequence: TGCGCCAGCCGGGATGGGTCAGGCGAGCAGTACGTC. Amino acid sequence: CASRDGSGEQYV.

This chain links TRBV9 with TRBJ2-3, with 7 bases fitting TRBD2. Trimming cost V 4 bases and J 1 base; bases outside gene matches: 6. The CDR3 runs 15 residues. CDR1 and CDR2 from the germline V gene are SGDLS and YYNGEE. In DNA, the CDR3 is TGTGCCAGCAGCCCGAGACTAGCCCGCACAGATACGCAGTATTTT. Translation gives CASSPRLARTDTQYF.

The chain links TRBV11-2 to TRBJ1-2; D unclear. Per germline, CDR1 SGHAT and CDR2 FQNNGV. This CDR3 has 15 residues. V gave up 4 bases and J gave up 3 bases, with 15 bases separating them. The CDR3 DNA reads TGTGCCAGCAGCTCGCTCAGGCGTTGGCACTATGGCTACACCTTC. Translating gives CASSSLRRWHYGYTF.

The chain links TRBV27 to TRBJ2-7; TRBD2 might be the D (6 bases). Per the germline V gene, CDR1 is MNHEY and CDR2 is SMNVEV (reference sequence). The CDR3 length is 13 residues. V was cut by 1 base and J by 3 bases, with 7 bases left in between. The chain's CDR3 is CASSLLRGYEQYF. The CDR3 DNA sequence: TGTGCCAGCAGTTTATTGCGGGGCTACGAGCAGTACTTC.